The 6 T cell receptor beta chains in this list originate from one sample, sequenced in a study of tumor and adjacent non-tumor tissue in lung cancer. The template was RNA from unsorted bulk tissue. A modified ARM-PCR protocol with three rounds of nested PCR amplified TCRbeta. One entry per CDR3 protein, called by TCRdb with MiXCR from the multiplex PCR reads. The table records some 99,000 distinct CDR3 sequences, about 75% of them present only once. The specimen sequenced was lung tumor tissue. The source of these receptors is a woman aged 55-69 years with non-small cell lung cancer.

V usage is TRBV11-1 and J usage is TRBJ1-1; D remains ambiguous. V was trimmed by 9 bases and J by 6 bases, leaving 17 bases between them. This CDR3 region has 13 residues. Germline CDR1 SGHAT, CDR2 FQDESV (reference sequence). The DNA for the CDR3 is TGTGCCAGTAACCGATTGGGTGGTGCTGAAGCTTTCTTT. Its protein is CASNRLGGAEAFF.

This chain connects TRBV11-3 to TRBJ2-5; D may be TRBD1 (5 bases). From germline, CDR1 is SGHNT and CDR2 YENEEA. V was clipped by 5 bases and J by 5 bases, with 18 bases between them. CDR3 length: 15 amino acids. The CDR3 loop is CASSLLGHVRETQYF. In nucleotides, the CDR3 is TGTGCCAGCAGCCTCCTGGGGCACGTAAGGGAGACCCAGTACTTC.

As concerns this clonotype: The junction shows a germline mismatch at one end, possibly a read error. The chain links TRBV7-8 to TRBJ2-1; a possible D gene is TRBD2 (7 bases). Germline V CDR1 and CDR2: SGHVS, FQNEAQ. This CDR3 is built from 14 residues. The CDR3: CGSLGGGPFNEQFF. CDR3 DNA: TGTGGCAGCTTAGGGGGGGGGCCTTTCAATGAGCAGTTCTTC.

A note on this clonotype: A read error may account for a junction end that differs from germline. The chain combines TRBV20-1 with TRBJ2-2; 10 bases match TRBD1. The CDR3 is 19 amino acids. Germline V gene data show CDR1 as DFQATT and CDR2 as SNEGSKA (reference sequence). For the CDR3, the DNA is TGCAGTGCTCACCCCGGGGGACAGGGGAGGGGATCGAACACCCGGGAGCTGTTTTTT. Amino acids: CSAHPGGQGRGSNTRELFF.

This chain connects TRBV29-1 to TRBJ1-1; D gene ambiguous. CDR1 and CDR2 from the germline V gene are SQVTM and ANQGSEA. The CDR3 totals 12 residues. The CDR3 sequence is CNVDTRKTEAFF. The CDR3 DNA is TGCAACGTCGATACTAGGAAGACTGAAGCTTTCTTT.

Of note for this clonotype: One end of the junction fails to match germline, which may point to a read error. The chain combines TRBV29-1 with TRBJ2-7; 9 bases agree with TRBD2. The CDR3 extends over 14 amino acids. CDR1 and CDR2 from the germline V gene are SQVTM and ANQGSEA. For the CDR3, the DNA is TGCAGCGGTGCTAGCGGGACCGATCCCTACGAGCAGTGTTTC. Its translation is CSGASGTDPYEQCF.